The 2 T cell receptor beta chains below come from one sample, sequenced in a study of CD8 T cells in ankylosing spondylitis. TCRdb used MiXCR to reprocess the 5' RACE reads, holding one entry per CDR3 protein. The table records some 270,000 distinct CDR3 sequences, under 20% of them present only once. Sequencing was done on a sample of blood, either unsorted or a sorted T cell fraction (not recorded which). The receptors derive from a male donor with ankylosing spondylitis or in good health (not recorded which).

The chain has TRBV5-1 and TRBJ2-2, with 10 bases aligning to TRBD1. The junction had 9 bases not matched to a gene; V was cut back by 4 bases and J by 6 bases. The V gene's germline CDR1 is SGHRS and CDR2 YFSETQ. The length of the CDR3 is 16 residues. CDR3 coding DNA: TGCGCCAGCAGCAACCGGGACAGGGGAAGTCCCGGGGAGCTGTTTTTT. Translated, it gives CASSNRDRGSPGELFF.

V is TRBV5-1 and J is TRBJ1-1, with TRBD1 matching 8 bases. CDR1 and CDR2 from the germline V gene are SGHRS and YFSETQ. The CDR3 length is 15 residues. V was pared by 5 bases and J by 4 bases, with 10 bases of the junction left unmatched. CDR3 bases: TGCGCCAGCAGTTGGGCAGGGGGCGGGAGCACTGAAGCTTTCTTT. Translated: CASSWAGGGSTEAFF.